These 5 T cell receptor beta chains originate from one sample sequenced in a study of post-analysis software for immune sequencing data. Whole-study findings and limits: Among 5 or 6 TRBV segments more frequent in patients than controls were TRBV5-6, TRBV5-1 and TRBV20-1.

The authors incorporated unique molecular identifiers into the TCR beta cDNA libraries. TCRdb re-derived calls from the PCR reads in MiXCR, one entry per CDR3 protein. The table lists fewer than 900,000 distinct CDR3 sequences, around 45% of them singletons. Their recognized antigens are unknown. The sequenced sample was blood. The receptors stem from a girl aged 5 to 17 with multiple sclerosis.

The CDR3 spells CASSERPLMAGRDTQYF. CDR3 sequence (DNA): TGTGCCAGCAGTGAGCGCCCTTTGATGGCAGGGAGGGATACGCAGTATTTT. The V and J genes are TRBV25-1 and TRBJ2-3, with TRBD2 as a possible D gene (6 bases). Trimming took off 3 bases at V and 6 bases at J, with 22 bases between the two ends. The CDR3 is 17 amino acids. The V gene's germline CDR1 is MGHDK and CDR2 SYGVNS.

This clonotype showed up just a few times. The genes are TRBV14 and TRBJ2-7; TRBD2 matches 7 bases. This CDR3 is 14 amino acids long. V lost 4 bases to trimming and J lost 3 bases; unmatched junction nucleotides: 6. From germline, CDR1 is SGHDN and CDR2 FVKESK. The CDR3 nucleotides read TGTGCCAGCAGCCTCCGACTAGCTAGCTACGAGCAGTACTTC. Protein sequence: CASSLRLASYEQYF.

This rearrangement joins TRBV10-2 to TRBJ2-7; D possibly corresponds to TRBD1 (6 bases). This CDR3 has 13 residues. The ends were cut back, 5 bases at V and 4 bases at J, with 12 bases in the middle. Germline loops: CDR1 WSHSY, CDR2 SAAADI. The DNA for the CDR3 is TGCGCCAGCAGTATAGGACAGCAATACGAGCAGTACTTC. Protein sequence: CASSIGQQYEQYF.

The chain links TRBV9 to TRBJ2-2, with no clear D. This CDR3 comprises 12 residues. V lost 4 bases and J 8 bases, leaving 9 bases between the germline ends. CDR1 is SGDLS, CDR2 YYNGEE, per germline. The CDR3 protein is CASSPSRGELFF. The DNA for the CDR3 is TGTGCCAGCAGCCCCTCGAGAGGGGAGCTGTTTTTT.

The gene calls are TRBV12-3 or TRBV12-4 and TRBJ2-7; 7 bases are a match to TRBD2. This CDR3 region has 14 residues. Germline trimming cut 3 bases from V and 3 bases from J; bases unmatched to any gene: 5. In DNA, the CDR3 is TGTGCCAGCAGTTTTGGGACTATCGACTACGAGCAGTACTTC. Encoded protein: CASSFGTIDYEQYF.